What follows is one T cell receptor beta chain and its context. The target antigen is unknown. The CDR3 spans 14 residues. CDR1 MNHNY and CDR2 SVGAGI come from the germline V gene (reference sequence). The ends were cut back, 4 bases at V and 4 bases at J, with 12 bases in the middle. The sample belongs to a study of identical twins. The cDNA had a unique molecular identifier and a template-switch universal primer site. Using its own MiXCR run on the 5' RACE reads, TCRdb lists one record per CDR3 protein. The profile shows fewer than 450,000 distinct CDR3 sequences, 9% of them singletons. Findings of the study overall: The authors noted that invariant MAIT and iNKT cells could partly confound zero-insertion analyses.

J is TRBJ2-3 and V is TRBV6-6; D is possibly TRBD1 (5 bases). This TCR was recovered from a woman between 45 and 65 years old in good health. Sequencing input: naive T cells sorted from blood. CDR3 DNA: TGTGCCAGCAGTTCCGTAAGGGGATCAGATACGCAGTATTTT. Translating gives CASSSVRGSDTQYF.